Listed below are T cell receptor beta chains from one sample, sequenced in a study of cytomegalovirus exposure and HLA in healthy donors. Sequenced by immunoSEQ multiplex PCR; TCRdb stores in-frame clones only, minus some. The sample shows 90,000 to 130,000 clones, under 97% of them seen only once. Sequencing was performed on PBMCs. These receptors came from a young woman in good health and CMV-seronegative. Both conserved end residues are part of each CDR3. A clone size is listed for some rows: how often the clone was seen (once, few, many), or a class if it is expanded.

TRBJ2-3 | TRBV5-1 | - | CASTGGASSTDTQYF
TRBJ1-6 | TRBV28 | - | CASRTGQGYSPLHF
TRBJ2-5 | TRBV2 | - | CASRRIATYQETQYF
TRBJ1-1 | TRBV28 | - | CASSLSLGARFPEAFF
TRBJ2-7 | TRBV27 | - | CASSFERGGYEQYF
TRBJ2-5 | TRBV27 | - | CASSSHLLAGDETQYF
TRBJ1-2 | TRBV7-8 | - | CASSLGGTGENYGYTF
TRBJ2-5 | TRBV13 | - | CASSLGLRGMQETQYF
TRBJ2-7 | TRBV5-5 | - | CASSVSAYEQYF
TRBJ1-1 | TRBV6-1 | - | CASSERTGGKIGAFF
TRBJ1-2 | TRBV7-9 | - | CASRQGQEIGSGYTF
TRBJ1-4 | TRBV19 | - | CASSPKAGHNEKLFF
TRBJ1-1 | TRBV21-1 | - | CASSKGRGTAAFF
TRBJ2-1 | TRBV9 | - | CASSVGLGRGGQTTTNEQFF
TRBJ1-4 | TRBV14 | - | CASSQGRSNEKLFF
TRBJ2-7 | TRBV2 | - | CASRAWGGGGYEQYF
TRBJ2-1 | TRBV4-3 | - | CASSRKDTGVSGEQFF
TRBJ1-2 | TRBV6-1 | - | CASRPGTGIGTF
TRBJ1-6 | TRBV2 | - | CASSHHPGQVSSPLHF
TRBJ2-7 | TRBV5-6 | once | CASSLGSGGLYEQYF
TRBJ1-1 | TRBV6-6 | - | CASSYSWDRNTEAFF
TRBJ2-6 | TRBV7-2 | - | CASSPTPSGANVLTF
TRBJ2-7 | TRBV4-1 | - | CASSQLGTGGSYEQYF
TRBJ2-3 | TRBV19 | - | CASSIPGAGAGTQYF
TRBJ1-2 | TRBV6-5 | - | CASSSGRPGGYTF
TRBJ1-6 | TRBV4-2 | - | CASSQESLGGNSPLHF
TRBJ1-1 | TRBV7-6 | - | CASSLGGVTEAFF
TRBJ2-3 | TRBV5-5 | - | CASSSRLAGLTDTQYF
TRBJ2-7 | TRBV2 | - | CASRVWGRGYEQYF
TRBJ2-1 | TRBV5-6 | - | CASSRTGVLDEQFF
TRBJ2-5 | TRBV27 | - | CASRAGTSAVETQYF
TRBJ2-7 | TRBV6-1 | - | CASSELGTGYEQYF
TRBJ2-1 | TRBV4-2 | - | CASSQGLAGAYNEQFF
TRBJ2-1 | TRBV15 | - | CATSRGQGWDEQFF
TRBJ2-7 | TRBV28 | once | CASSPPRFSGGRYEQYF
TRBJ2-5 | TRBV29-1 | - | CSVDLLRGGQYF
TRBJ1-1 | TRBV7-9 | - | CASSLGGTGRPKMNTEAFF
TRBJ2-5 | TRBV6-1 | - | CASSEKGARGETQYF
TRBJ1-4 | TRBV30 | - | CAWRWGQGNEKLFF
TRBJ2-3 | TRBV9 | - | CASSVGIQGTDTQYF
TRBJ2-1 | TRBV19 | - | CASSIDGGSGSEQFF